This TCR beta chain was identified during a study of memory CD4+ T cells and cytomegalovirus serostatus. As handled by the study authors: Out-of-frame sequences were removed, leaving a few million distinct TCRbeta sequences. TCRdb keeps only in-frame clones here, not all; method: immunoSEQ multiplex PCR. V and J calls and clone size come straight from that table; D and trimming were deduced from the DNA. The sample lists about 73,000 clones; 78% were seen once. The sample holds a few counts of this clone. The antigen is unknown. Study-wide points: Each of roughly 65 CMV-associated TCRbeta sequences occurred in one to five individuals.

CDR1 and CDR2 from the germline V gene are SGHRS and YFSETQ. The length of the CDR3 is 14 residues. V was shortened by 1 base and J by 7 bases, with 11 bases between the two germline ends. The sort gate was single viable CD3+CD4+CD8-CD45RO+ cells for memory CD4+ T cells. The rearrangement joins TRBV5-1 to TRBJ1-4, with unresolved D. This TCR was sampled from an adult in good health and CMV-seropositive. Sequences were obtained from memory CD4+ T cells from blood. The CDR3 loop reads CASSLMGFGEKLFF. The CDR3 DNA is TGCGCCAGCAGCTTGATGGGCTTCGGTGAAAAACTGTTTTTT.